This record covers a single T cell receptor (beta chain). The antigen is undetermined. This specimen comes from a study of cytotoxic CD8 clonotypes in ibrutinib-treated CLL. At the level of the study: Mean productive templates were around 260,000; mean productive rearrangements were 94,082.

V was pared by 0 bases and J by 4 bases, with 7 bases between. CDR1 is SGHRS, CDR2 YFSETQ, per germline. The CDR3 has 13 amino acids. The table came from immunoSEQ multiplex PCR; TCRdb's copy has only in-frame clones and leaves some out. The data show roughly 50,000 clones, 57% seen once. Notes on the study in general: Stable or contracted on treatment, public clonotypes were also uncommon.

The sample in question was PBMCs, obtained after 24 months of ibrutinib treatment. This TCR was sampled from a human donor with chronic lymphocytic leukemia. The chain employs TRBV5-1 and TRBJ1-2; possibly TRBD1 for D (5 bases). CDR3: CASSLGTLYGYTF. The CDR3 DNA is TGCGCCAGCAGCTTGGGGACACTCTATGGCTACACCTTC.